A single T cell receptor beta chain is shown here with its context. The sample is drawn from a study of blood T cell repertoires in COVID-19. Across the whole study: Whether acute or convalescent, the COVID-19 samples came from the United States, Italy and Spain. Sources were T cells, B-cell-depleted T cells, or PBMCs; the material itself was cDNA or gDNA.

Trimming took off 6 bases at V and 4 bases at J, with 19 bases between the two ends. CDR1 is SGHRS and CDR2 is YFSETQ in the germline V gene. The CDR3 consists of 15 residues. Study processing details: By means of reference gene primer amplification, nucleated cell counts were estimated. TCRdb keeps only in-frame clones here, not all; method: immunoSEQ multiplex PCR. V and J calls and clone size come straight from that table; D and trimming were deduced from the DNA. Of 130,000 or so clones in the sample, roughly 88% were seen once. The receptor comes from an older woman with acute or convalescent COVID-19. The V call is TRBV5-1, the J call TRBJ1-2; possible D gene TRBD1, 6 bases. Sequenced: peripheral blood. The CDR3 nucleotides are TGCGCCAGCAACAATCCTGGGGGGGCAAGCTATGGCTACACCTTC. As protein: CASNNPGGASYGYTF. The whole variable domain, filled in from reference TRBV5-1 and TRBJ1-2, reads KAGVTQTPRYLIKTRGQQVTLSCSPISGHRSVSWYQQTPGQGLQFLFEYFSETQRNKGNFPGRFSGRQFSNSRSEMNVSTLELGDSALYLCASNNPGGASYGYTFGSGTRLTVV.